The rows below give T cell receptor beta chains drawn from one sample of a study of T cells in Graves' hyperthyroidism and ophthalmopathy. MiXCR, applied by TCRdb to the multiplex PCR reads, yields one record per CDR3 protein. The table includes more than 550,000 distinct CDR3 sequences, approximately 42% detected once. Material: peripheral blood or thyroid tissue (not recorded which). These receptors were taken from an adult man with Graves' disease, either hyperthyroidism or ophthalmopathy (not recorded which). Each CDR3 is given with its conserved first and last residue. The order of the fields is J gene, V gene, clone size, D gene, CDR3 protein, CDR3 DNA. D genes are given only for firm matches. Clone size is not always given. Where it is, it says once, few, many or a class for expanded clones.

TRBJ1-5,TRBV7-6,-,-,CASSQTVSLQPQHF,TGTGCCAGCAGCCAGACAGTTTCTCTTCAGCCCCAGCATTTT
TRBJ1-4,TRBV5-1,few,-,CASSLAAGANEKLFF,TGCGCCAGCAGCTTGGCGGCAGGAGCTAATGAAAAACTGTTTTTT
TRBJ1-5,TRBV6-5,few,-,CASSGDIGQPQHF,TGTGCCAGCAGTGGAGACATTGGACAGCCCCAGCATTTT
TRBJ2-2,TRBV12-3/TRBV12-4,few,-,CASSKQTDTVELFF,TGTGCCAGCAGCAAGCAGACAGATACCGTGGAGCTGTTTTTT
TRBJ2-5,TRBV7-9,-,TRBD2,CASSPTGRAGETQYF,TGTGCCAGCAGCCCAACCGGGAGGGCCGGGGAGACCCAGTACTTC
TRBJ1-1,TRBV5-1,few,TRBD1,CASSTGQGQAFF,TGCGCCAGCAGCACCGGACAGGGGCAAGCTTTCTTT
TRBJ2-5,TRBV3-1,once,TRBD2,CASSQGTSGAAAQETQYF,TGTGCCAGCAGCCAAGGTACTAGCGGGGCGGCGGCCCAAGAGACCCAGTACTTC
TRBJ1-6,TRBV10-3,-,-,CAIKDGHNSPLHF,TGTGCCATCAAGGACGGTCATAATTCACCCCTCCACTTT
TRBJ2-7,TRBV29-1,many,TRBD1,CSVFYGQGVEQYF,TGCAGCGTTTTTTACGGACAGGGGGTCGAGCAGTACTTC
TRBJ1-2,TRBV7-8,-,-,CASSEAVQDRGLDGYTF,TGTGCCAGCAGTGAAGCAGTGCAGGATCGGGGCTTGGATGGCTACACCTTC
TRBJ1-3,TRBV7-3,few,-,CASSPTGPPVSGNTIYF,TGTGCCAGCAGTCCCACAGGACCTCCCGTCTCTGGAAACACCATATATTTT
TRBJ2-7,TRBV7-8,few,TRBD1,CASSSRTGGWEQYF,TGTGCCAGCAGCTCCCGGACAGGGGGGTGGGAGCAGTACTTC
TRBJ1-3,TRBV29-1,-,-,CSLDSYSGNTIYF,TGCAGCTTGGACAGCTACTCTGGAAACACCATATATTTT
TRBJ1-5,TRBV7-2,-,-,CASSPRGGFQPQHF,TGTGCCAGCAGCCCCCGCGGGGGGTTTCAGCCCCAGCATTTT
TRBJ1-4,TRBV29-1,many,-,CSVESEKLFF,TGCAGCGTTGAGTCTGAAAAACTGTTTTTT
TRBJ1-1,TRBV10-3,-,-,CAIAAPGPNTEAFF,TGTGCCATCGCGGCCCCGGGGCCGAACACTGAAGCTTTCTTT
TRBJ1-6,TRBV6-5,few,-,CASSNANSPLHF,TGTGCCAGCAGTAACGCAAATTCACCCCTCCACTTT
TRBJ2-7,TRBV19,-,-,CASTSRDYEQYF,TGTGCCAGTACGAGTCGGGACTACGAGCAGTACTTC
TRBJ1-5,TRBV7-9,-,-,CASSLEGGRNNQPQHF,TGTGCCAGCAGCTTGGAGGGCGGTAGGAACAATCAGCCCCAGCATTTT
TRBJ1-2,TRBV6-5,-,-,CASSSSGDLLSYGYTF,TGTGCCAGCAGTTCTTCTGGGGATCTTTTGAGCTATGGCTACACCTTC
TRBJ2-5,TRBV6-9,few,-,CASSFQKVRETQYF,TGTGCCAGCAGTTTTCAGAAAGTCCGAGAGACCCAGTACTTC
TRBJ2-7,TRBV7-2,few,-,CASSLAVGRSEQYF,TGTGCCAGCAGTTTAGCCGTGGGGCGGTCCGAGCAGTACTTC
TRBJ2-7,TRBV29-1,many,TRBD2,CSVTAGDYEQYF,TGCAGCGTTACAGCGGGGGACTACGAGCAGTACTTC
TRBJ2-5,TRBV7-9,many,-,CASTTSQGPEETQYF,TGTGCCAGCACCACCTCGCAGGGGCCAGAAGAGACCCAGTACTTC
TRBJ2-5,TRBV2,many,TRBD1,CASSLQGARETQYF,TGTGCCAGCAGTTTACAGGGGGCAAGGGAGACCCAGTACTTC
TRBJ1-4,TRBV29-1,-,-,CSVEDGGGREKLFF,TGCAGCGTTGAAGACGGGGGGGGTAGAGAAAAACTGTTTTTT
TRBJ2-5,TRBV12-5,few,-,CASSFVGGIKTQYF,TGTGCCAGCAGTTTCGTCGGCGGGATAAAGACCCAGTACTTC
TRBJ2-2,TRBV19,-,-,CARQTGTGTGELFF,TGTGCCAGACAGACAGGAACGGGAACCGGGGAGCTGTTTTTT
TRBJ1-5,TRBV12-3/TRBV12-4,-,TRBD1,CASSRKIGTGDNQPQHF,TGTGCCAGCAGTCGCAAGATTGGGACAGGGGACAATCAGCCCCAGCATTTT
TRBJ1-3,TRBV7-8,-,-,CASSPLGAGLINTIYF,TGTGCCAGCAGCCCCCTCGGGGCAGGGTTGATAAACACCATATATTTT